The sequence of this T cell receptor beta chain was determined in a study of radiotherapy plus CTLA-4 blockade in lung cancer. TCRdb's copy holds only in-frame clones and misses some; the assay was immunoSEQ multiplex PCR. This table holds tens of thousands of clones, approximately 84% found once. This receptor was taken from a human donor with non-small cell lung cancer who had a partial response to radiotherapy plus ipilimumab. The sequencing here drew on peripheral blood, taken from a patient treated with radiotherapy plus ipilimumab.

The CDR3 spells CASIREGSNEQFF. DNA of the CDR3: TGCGCCAGCATACGGGAGGGTTCCAATGAGCAGTTCTTC. The V and J genes are TRBV5-1 and TRBJ2-1; 8 bases match TRBD2. CDR1 and CDR2 from the germline V gene are SGHRS and YFSETQ. The CDR3 contains 13 residues. The V segment lost 6 bases and the J segment 6 bases; nucleotides outside the gene matches: 5. Full variable domain (outside the CDR3, taken from reference TRBV5-1 and TRBJ2-1): KAGVTQTPRYLIKTRGQQVTLSCSPISGHRSVSWYQQTPGQGLQFLFEYFSETQRNKGNFPGRFSGRQFSNSRSEMNVSTLELGDSALYLCASIREGSNEQFFGPGTRLTVL.